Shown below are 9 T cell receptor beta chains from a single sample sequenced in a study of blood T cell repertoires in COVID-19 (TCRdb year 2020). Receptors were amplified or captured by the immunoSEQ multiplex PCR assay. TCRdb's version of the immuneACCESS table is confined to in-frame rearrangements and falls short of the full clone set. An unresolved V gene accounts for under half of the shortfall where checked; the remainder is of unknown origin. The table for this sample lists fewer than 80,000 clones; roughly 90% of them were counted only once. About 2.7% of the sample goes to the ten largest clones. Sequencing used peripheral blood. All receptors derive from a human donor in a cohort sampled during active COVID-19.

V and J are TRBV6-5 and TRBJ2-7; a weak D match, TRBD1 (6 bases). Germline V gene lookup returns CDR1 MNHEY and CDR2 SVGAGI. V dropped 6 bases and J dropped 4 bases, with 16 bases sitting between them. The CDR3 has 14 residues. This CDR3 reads CASRPPGTMYEQYF. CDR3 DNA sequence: TGTGCCAGCAGACCCCCCGGGACAATGTACGAGCAGTACTTC.

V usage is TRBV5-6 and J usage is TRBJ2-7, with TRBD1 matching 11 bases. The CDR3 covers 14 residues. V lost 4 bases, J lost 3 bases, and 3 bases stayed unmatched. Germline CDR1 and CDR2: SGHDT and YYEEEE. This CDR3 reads CASSRGQGVYEQYF. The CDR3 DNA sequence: TGTGCCAGCAGCCGGGGACAGGGGGTCTACGAGCAGTACTTC.

The CDR3 DNA reads TGCGCCAGCAGCCGCCCAGGGGACCGCGGATACGAGCAGTACTTC. Its protein is CASSRPGDRGYEQYF. The chain uses TRBV5-1 and TRBJ2-7, with a weak D call TRBD1 (6 bases). Trimming cost V 4 bases and J 4 bases, with 18 bases left between them. The germline V gene encodes CDR1 SGHRS and CDR2 YFSETQ. There are 15 residues in the CDR3.

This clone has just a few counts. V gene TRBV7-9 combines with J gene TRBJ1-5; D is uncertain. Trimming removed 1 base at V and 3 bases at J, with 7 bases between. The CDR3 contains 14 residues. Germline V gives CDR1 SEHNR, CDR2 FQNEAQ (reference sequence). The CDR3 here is CASSLVGNNQPQHF. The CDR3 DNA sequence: TGTGCCAGCAGCTTAGTGGGCAACAATCAGCCCCAGCATTTT.

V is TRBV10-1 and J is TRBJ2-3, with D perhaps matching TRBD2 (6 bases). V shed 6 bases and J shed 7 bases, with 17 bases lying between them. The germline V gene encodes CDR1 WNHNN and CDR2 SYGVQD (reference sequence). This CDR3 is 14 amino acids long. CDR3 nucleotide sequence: TGCGCCAGCAGGGCGAAGGGACTCGGATATACGCAGTATTTT. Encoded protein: CASRAKGLGYTQYF.

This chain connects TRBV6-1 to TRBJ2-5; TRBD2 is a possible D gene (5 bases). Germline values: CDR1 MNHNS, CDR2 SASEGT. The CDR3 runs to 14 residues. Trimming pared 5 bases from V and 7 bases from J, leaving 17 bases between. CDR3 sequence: CASSYLTGSGTQYF. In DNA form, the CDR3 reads TGTGCCAGCAGTTATCTGACGGGGTCGGGGACCCAGTACTTC.

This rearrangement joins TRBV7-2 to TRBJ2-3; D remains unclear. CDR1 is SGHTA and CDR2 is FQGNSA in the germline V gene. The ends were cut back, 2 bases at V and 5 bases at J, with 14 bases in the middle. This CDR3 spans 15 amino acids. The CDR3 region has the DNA TGTGCCAGCAGCTTAACGGCGGTAGCCAGAGATACGCAGTATTTT. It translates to CASSLTAVARDTQYF.

The CDR3 coding sequence is TGTGCCAGTAGTGGAGGGGGCCCCCTGGGAGAAAAACTGTTTTTT. Amino acid sequence: CASSGGGPLGEKLFF. The gene calls are TRBV19 and TRBJ1-4; the match to TRBD1 covers 7 bases. The CDR3 is 15 amino acids. Germline V gene data show CDR1 as LNHDA and CDR2 as SQIVND (reference sequence). V lost 5 bases, J lost 8 bases, and 11 bases stayed unmatched.

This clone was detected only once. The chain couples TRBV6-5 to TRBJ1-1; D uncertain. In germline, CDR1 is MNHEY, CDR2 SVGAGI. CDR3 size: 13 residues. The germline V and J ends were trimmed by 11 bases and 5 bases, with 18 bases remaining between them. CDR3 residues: CAATPTGWTEAFF. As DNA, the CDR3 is TGTGCCGCCACCCCCACGGGGTGGACTGAAGCTTTCTTT.